These 16 T cell receptor beta chains were sequenced from one sample in a study of T cell repertoires in cytomegalovirus infection. One entry per CDR3 protein results from TCRdb running MiXCR on the reads. The sample has some 700,000 distinct CDR3 sequences, less than 40% seen once. The source material was PBMCs. These receptors originate from a human donor in good health (CMV status not recorded). Some clones in this sample may be carry-over from other donors' samples.

The sample holds many counts of this clonotype. J is TRBJ1-3 and V is TRBV6-6; 8 bases agree with TRBD1. The CDR3 is 14 residues long. In germline, CDR1 is MNHNY, CDR2 SVGAGI (reference sequence). With V trimmed by 5 bases and J by 8 bases, 8 bases remained unmatched. CDR3 nucleotides: TGTGCCAGCAGTAAGGACAGGGTGTTGGACACCATATATTTT. This codes for CASSKDRVLDTIYF.

This clonotype was seen a handful of times. V usage is TRBV10-3 and J usage is TRBJ2-1, with 13 bases matching TRBD2. Germline lookup yields CDR1 ENHRY and CDR2 SYGVKD. After removal of 7 bases from V and 5 bases from J, the junction contained 8 bases not matched to a gene. The CDR3 covers 16 residues. CDR3: CAITGLAGAGDNEQFF. DNA of the CDR3: TGTGCCATCACCGGACTAGCGGGAGCGGGGGACAATGAGCAGTTCTTC.

The chain employs TRBV4-1 and TRBJ2-1; 14 bases align to TRBD2. CDR3 length: 16 residues. Germline trimming cut 2 bases from V and 12 bases from J; bases unmatched to any gene: 9. CDR1 and CDR2 from the germline V gene are MGHRA and YSYEKL. The chain's CDR3 is CASSQIGTSGGFWQFF. In nucleotides, the CDR3 is TGCGCCAGCAGCCAAATCGGGACTAGCGGGGGTTTTTGGCAGTTCTTC.

This clonotype was picked up one time. This chain links TRBV19 with TRBJ2-6; D not certain. The CDR3 is 16 amino acids. The germline V gene has CDR1 LNHDA and CDR2 SQIVND (reference sequence). Trimming cost V 4 bases and J 3 bases, with 13 bases left between them. The CDR3 coding sequence is TGTGCCAGTAGTAGGACGGGTCTTTATGGGGCCAACGTCCTGACTTTC. Its protein is CASSRTGLYGANVLTF. Full variable domain (outside the CDR3, taken from reference TRBV19 and TRBJ2-6): DGGITQSPKYLFRKEGQNVTLSCEQNLNHDAMYWYRQDPGQGLRLIYYSQIVNDFQKGDIAEGYSVSREKKESFPLTVTSAQKNPTAFYLCASSRTGLYGANVLTFGAGSRLTVL.

This clonotype was counted once. The gene calls are TRBV6-5 and TRBJ1-2; TRBD1 might be the D (5 bases). V lost 7 bases and J lost 8, with 14 bases in between. Germline V gives CDR1 MNHEY, CDR2 SVGAGI. There are 12 residues in the CDR3. CDR3 residues: CASKRGVEGYTF. Here the CDR3 DNA reads TGTGCCAGCAAGCGAGGGGTGGAAGGCTACACCTTC.

This clonotype was observed at least ten times. The rearrangement uses TRBV28 and TRBJ2-3, with TRBD2 matching 9 bases. The CDR3 consists of 15 residues. Per germline, CDR1 MDHEN and CDR2 SYDVKM. The ends lost 4 bases at V and 6 bases at J; junction bases unmatched: 8. DNA of the CDR3: TGTGCCAGCAGTTCCCCAGGACTAGCGACGGATACGCAGTATTTT. Translating gives CASSSPGLATDTQYF.

There are a few counts of this clonotype. The J gene is TRBJ1-3, the V gene TRBV7-2; a weak D match, TRBD1 (5 bases). Trimming took 4 bases from V and 2 from J, leaving 12 bases between them. The germline CDR1 and CDR2 sequences are SGHTA and FQGNSA. The CDR3 is 15 amino acids. The CDR3: CASSWGGTAGNTIYF. In DNA, the CDR3 is TGTGCCAGCAGCTGGGGGGGAACTGCTGGAAACACCATATATTTT.

This clonotype was recorded a few times. The V and J genes are TRBV4-1 and TRBJ1-2, with 10 bases aligning to TRBD1. Germline V gene lookup returns CDR1 MGHRA and CDR2 YSYEKL. There are 14 residues in the CDR3. V was pared by 4 bases and J by 8 bases, with 7 bases of the junction left unmatched. CDR3 sequence (DNA): TGCGCCAGCAGCCTTGACAGGGGGCGTCAAGGCTACACCTTC. It is translated as CASSLDRGRQGYTF.

This clonotype has just a few counts. The chain joins TRBV20-1 to TRBJ1-2; 9 bases fit TRBD1. V gave up 3 bases and J gave up 3 bases; unmatched junction bases: 17. CDR1 and CDR2 (germline): DFQATT, SNEGSKA (reference sequence). This CDR3 comprises 18 residues. The CDR3 here is CSARPTDRGRLYDYGYTF. Here the CDR3 DNA reads TGCAGTGCTAGGCCGACAGACAGGGGGAGGCTATACGACTATGGCTACACCTTC.

This clonotype was detected only a few times. This chain links TRBV7-9 with TRBJ2-2, with D perhaps TRBD2 (6 bases). V lost 3 bases to trimming and J lost 6 bases, with 14 bases between them. This CDR3 has 15 amino acids. The germline V gene has CDR1 SEHNR and CDR2 FQNEAQ (reference sequence). CDR3 amino acids: CASSFVGSPSGELFF. CDR3 sequence (DNA): TGTGCCAGCAGCTTCGTCGGGAGCCCCTCCGGGGAGCTGTTTTTT.

This chain joins TRBV7-8 and TRBJ2-2, with TRBD1 as a possible D gene (5 bases). The CDR3 is made up of 16 amino acids. V gave up 3 bases and J gave up 1 base, with 12 bases separating them. Germline V CDR1 and CDR2: SGHVS, FQNEAQ. CDR3 loop: CASSFYRTRNTGELFF. The CDR3 bases are TGTGCCAGCAGCTTCTACAGGACAAGGAACACCGGGGAGCTGTTTTTT. Based on the CDR3 plus reference TRBV7-8 and TRBJ2-2, the full variable domain is GAGVSQSPRYKVAKRGQDVALRCDPISGHVSLFWYQQALGQGPEFLTYFQNEAQLDKSGLPSDRFFAERPEGSVSTLKIQRTQQEDSAVYLCASSFYRTRNTGELFFGEGSRLTVL.

A word on this clonotype: It may be a read error: a sequence one base away is much more abundant. This is likely a read error, given that the CDR3 carries no conserved phenylalanine or tryptophan at its end. The genes are TRBV7-2 and TRBJ2-1; D remains unclear. The CDR3 contains 12 residues. CDR1 is SGHTA, CDR2 FQGNSA, per germline. Trimming took 8 bases from V and 6 from J, leaving 11 bases between them. This CDR3 is CASRWSPNEQFL. The CDR3 DNA reads as TGTGCCAGCCGCTGGAGCCCCAATGAGCAGTTCTTA.

This chain links TRBV28 with TRBJ2-6; perhaps TRBD1 as D (6 bases). The CDR3 runs to 16 residues. From germline, CDR1 is MDHEN and CDR2 SYDVKM. V was cut by 2 bases and J by 2 bases, with 10 bases left in between. CDR3 DNA: TGTGCCAGCAGTTTACCCCCAGGGGCTGGGGCCAACGTCCTGACTTTC. The encoded protein is CASSLPPGAGANVLTF.

In its sample, this clonotype was seen a few times. The chain joins TRBV7-9 to TRBJ1-2; 9 bases map to TRBD1. Unmatched junction bases numbered 11, after V lost 5 bases and J lost 7 bases. The length of the CDR3 is 15 residues. In germline, CDR1 is SEHNR, CDR2 FQNEAQ (reference sequence). This chain's CDR3 is CASSRSGTGKPGYTF. In DNA form, the CDR3 reads TGTGCCAGCAGCCGGTCCGGGACAGGGAAGCCTGGCTACACCTTC.

This clonotype was counted between two and nine times. J is TRBJ2-7 and V is TRBV7-2, with TRBD1 matching 9 bases. With V trimmed by 5 bases and J by 5 bases, 13 bases remained unmatched. This CDR3 comprises 16 residues. Looked up from germline, CDR1 is SGHTA and CDR2 is FQGNSA. The CDR3 nucleotides read TGTGCCAGCAGCCCAGAATTCGGGACAGGGATAAACGAGCAGTACTTC. Residues: CASSPEFGTGINEQYF.

The V gene is TRBV27, the J gene TRBJ1-1; D is unclear. The CDR3 covers 13 residues. Deletions cut 6 bases from V and 3 bases from J, with 11 bases between. The germline V gene encodes CDR1 MNHEY and CDR2 SMNVEV (reference sequence). CDR3: CASRPRRDTEAFF. The CDR3 coding sequence is TGTGCCAGCAGGCCCCGACGGGACACTGAAGCTTTCTTT.